These 22 T cell receptor beta chains originate from one sample sequenced in a study of radiation and T cells in renal cell carcinoma. Repertoires were generated with immunoSEQ multiplex PCR, while TCRdb's copy carries only in-frame clones and drops some. The repertoire holds some 150,000 clones, with 87% as singletons. Time point reported: blood 2 weeks post-SBRT. The treatment here: 15 Gy SBRT to primary tumor, nephrectomy 4 weeks later. This material consisted of blood, taken from a patient whose treatment included radiotherapy and nephrectomy. These receptors were obtained from a woman in her forties or fifties with renal cell carcinoma.

The chain recombines TRBV2 with TRBJ1-2; 7 nucleotides agree with TRBD1. This CDR3 region has 16 residues. The germline CDR1 and CDR2 sequences are SNHLY and FYNNEI. V was clipped by 2 bases and J by 4 bases; unmatched bases: 10. The CDR3 loop reads CASSELPETGPYGYTF. Written as DNA, the CDR3 is TGTGCCAGCAGTGAACTTCCGGAGACAGGGCCCTATGGCTACACCTTC.

The chain recombines TRBV29-1 with TRBJ2-1; 11 bases fit TRBD1. The junction had 6 bases not matched to a gene; V was cut back by 4 bases and J by 7 bases. The CDR3 length is 14 residues. Looked up from germline, CDR1 is SQVTM and CDR2 is ANQGSEA. CDR3 sequence reads: CSVVHRDRGNEQFF. The CDR3 coding sequence is TGCAGCGTTGTGCATAGGGACAGGGGGAATGAGCAGTTCTTC.

The chain links TRBV28 to TRBJ2-2; a possible D gene is TRBD1 (6 bases). The CDR3 contains 18 residues. Trimming removed 8 bases from V and 0 bases from J, with 22 bases in between. The V gene's germline CDR1 is MDHEN and CDR2 SYDVKM. The CDR3 DNA reads TGTGCCAGCCACCCGGGACACTATGTCACCGCGAACACCGGGGAGCTGTTTTTT. This gives the protein CASHPGHYVTANTGELFF.

The chain employs TRBV19 and TRBJ2-1; no clear D. CDR3 length: 13 residues. Germline V gene data show CDR1 as LNHDA and CDR2 as SQIVND (reference sequence). V was clipped by 1 base and J by 8 bases, with 9 bases between them. CDR3 region: CASSIAQPDEQFF. Here the CDR3 DNA reads TGTGCCAGTAGTATAGCACAGCCCGATGAGCAGTTCTTC.

The chain links TRBV25-1 to TRBJ1-2; TRBD1 might be the D (5 bases). The germline V gene has CDR1 MGHDK and CDR2 SYGVNS. The length of the CDR3 is 12 residues. Trimming left V 4 bases short and J 3 bases short, with 6 bases between. The CDR3 spells CASSVRDYGYTF. The CDR3 coding sequence is TGTGCCAGCAGTGTCAGGGACTATGGCTACACCTTC.

V is TRBV27 and J is TRBJ1-6; D is perhaps TRBD1 (6 bases). The germline V and J ends were trimmed by 1 base and 4 bases, with 23 bases remaining between them. Looked up from germline, CDR1 is MNHEY and CDR2 is SMNVEV (reference sequence). CDR3 length equals 20 residues. The chain's CDR3 is CASSLLGVRGRSQYNSPLHF. CDR3 DNA sequence: TGTGCCAGCAGTTTATTGGGTGTCAGGGGACGGTCCCAGTATAATTCACCCCTCCACTTT.

The chain is built from TRBV5-6 and TRBJ2-3; 7 bases are a match to TRBD2. Germline V CDR1 and CDR2: SGHDT, YYEEEE. This CDR3 has 16 amino acids. V gave up 4 bases and J gave up 2 bases; unmatched junction bases: 10. CDR3 sequence reads: CASSALAGAFTDTQYF. The CDR3 bases are TGTGCCAGCAGCGCCTTAGCGGGTGCCTTCACAGATACGCAGTATTTT.

The chain couples TRBV6-4 to TRBJ1-1, with D possibly TRBD1 on 6 matching bases. The CDR3 is 14 residues long. V lost 5 bases to trimming and J lost 6 bases, with 16 bases between them. From germline, CDR1 is MRHNA and CDR2 SNTAGT. Written as DNA, the CDR3 is TGTGCCAGCAGTCAAAAACAGGGTAACGCTGAAGCTTTCTTT. This codes for CASSQKQGNAEAFF.

The CDR3 coding sequence is TGTGCCAGCAGCTTAGCGTTAGGAAGCTCTGGGGCCAACGTCCTGACTTTC. Translating gives CASSLALGSSGANVLTF. V gene TRBV7-9 combines with J gene TRBJ2-6, with D unresolved. Looked up from germline, CDR1 is SEHNR and CDR2 is FQNEAQ (reference sequence). This CDR3 is 17 amino acids long. The V and J ends lost 0 bases and 0 bases respectively, with 9 bases between them.

Here the CDR3 reads CASSQNIVTATGNTIYF. The CDR3 DNA reads TGTGCCAGCAGCCAAAATATCGTGACGGCGACTGGAAACACCATATATTTT. The chain joins TRBV4-2 to TRBJ1-3; the D is unclear. Germline CDR1 reads LGHNA; CDR2 reads YNFKEQ. The V end lost 2 bases, the J end lost 2 bases, and 16 bases lay between the germline ends. The CDR3 loop spans 17 amino acids.

The chain couples TRBV5-6 to TRBJ1-5; D uncertain. The V and J ends lost 3 bases and 4 bases respectively, with 23 bases between them. Germline CDR1 SGHDT, CDR2 YYEEEE. The length of the CDR3 is 18 residues. Written as DNA, the CDR3 is TGTGCCAGCAGCTCCCGGGTTTGCGTAAAAATATGGAATCAGCCCCAGCATTTT. Protein: CASSSRVCVKIWNQPQHF. The whole variable domain, remainder taken from reference TRBV5-6 and TRBJ1-5, is DAGVTQSPTHLIKTRGQQVTLRCSPKSGHDTVSWYQQALGQGPQFIFQYYEEEERQRGNFPDRFSGHQFPNYSSELNVNALLLGDSALYLCASSSRVCVKIWNQPQHFGDGTRLSIL.

CDR3: CASRLQETQYF. In nucleotides, the CDR3 is TGTGCCAGCAGGCTCCAAGAGACCCAGTACTTC. V usage is TRBV28 and J usage is TRBJ2-5; D remains ambiguous. Germline V gives CDR1 MDHEN, CDR2 SYDVKM. The CDR3 has 11 amino acids. Trimming took 6 bases from V and 1 from J, leaving 3 bases between them.

J is TRBJ2-3 and V is TRBV29-1; 8 bases fit TRBD2. V dropped 8 bases and J dropped 4; count of bases not matched to a gene: 8. This CDR3 is built from 13 residues. Germline-derived CDR1 and CDR2 are SQVTM and ANQGSEA. CDR3 sequence: CSIEVAGPDTQYF. Written as DNA, the CDR3 is TGCAGCATCGAGGTAGCGGGGCCAGATACGCAGTATTTT.

The chain carries TRBV29-1 and TRBJ2-5; unclear D gene. Germline V lookup: CDR1 SQVTM, CDR2 ANQGSEA. V gave up 0 bases and J gave up 5 bases, with 13 bases separating them. This CDR3 is 14 amino acids long. The CDR3: CSVEDRAGWETQYF. The CDR3 region has the DNA TGCAGCGTTGAAGATCGGGCAGGCTGGGAGACCCAGTACTTC.

The chain is built from TRBV19 and TRBJ1-4; tentatively, D is TRBD1 (5 bases). The CDR3 loop spans 14 amino acids. Per germline, CDR1 LNHDA and CDR2 SQIVND (reference sequence). V lost 10 bases, J lost 3 bases, and 15 bases lay in between. The CDR3 loop reads CATSMRQSNEKLFF. CDR3 in DNA: TGTGCCACCTCGATGCGACAGTCTAATGAAAAACTGTTTTTT.

V usage is TRBV6-5 and J usage is TRBJ1-2; a weak D match, TRBD1 (6 bases). CDR1 and CDR2 from the germline V gene are MNHEY and SVGAGI. The CDR3 is made up of 13 amino acids. Trimming left V 7 bases short and J 3 bases short, with 12 bases between. The CDR3: CASKGQPDYGYTF. The CDR3 region has the DNA TGTGCCAGCAAAGGACAGCCTGACTATGGCTACACCTTC.

V is TRBV15 and J is TRBJ1-2, with 8 bases matching TRBD1. The CDR3 is 16 residues long. After removal of 2 bases from V and 2 bases from J, the junction contained 7 bases not matched to a gene. Looked up from germline, CDR1 is LNHNV and CDR2 is YYDKDF (reference sequence). CDR3 in DNA: TGTGCCACCAGCAGACACGACAGGGGAGGAAACTATGGCTACACCTTC. Its protein is CATSRHDRGGNYGYTF.

The sample holds one count of this clone. The chain uses TRBV7-2 and TRBJ1-2, with 11 bases lining up with TRBD1. Trimming cost V 5 bases and J 6 bases; bases outside gene matches: 11. CDR1 SGHTA and CDR2 FQGNSA come from the germline V gene. The CDR3 contains 16 residues. As DNA, the CDR3 is TGTGCCAGCAGCCCCGACTGGACAGGGGGCACGGATGGCTACACCTTC. It yields the protein CASSPDWTGGTDGYTF.

This chain connects TRBV16 to TRBJ2-7; 7 nucleotides align to TRBD1. The CDR3 has 18 residues. Per the germline V gene, CDR1 is KGHSY and CDR2 is FQNENV. V lost 8 bases to trimming and J lost 2 bases; unmatched junction nucleotides: 21. In nucleotides, the CDR3 is TGTGCCAGCTCAATCCGGAGAGGGGCACAGGGGCGTCCCTACGAGCAGTACTTC. It yields the protein CASSIRRGAQGRPYEQYF.

Remarks on this clone: Other DNA variants within this sample encode the same CDR3. The rearrangement joins TRBV6-1 to TRBJ1-5; the D gene is possibly TRBD1 (5 bases). The CDR3 is made up of 14 amino acids. V was clipped by 1 base and J by 4 bases, with 8 bases between them. Per germline, CDR1 MNHNS and CDR2 SASEGT. Here the CDR3 reads CASSEGQINQPQHF. CDR3 in DNA: TGTGCCAGCAGTGAAGGACAGATAAATCAGCCCCAGCATTTT.

The chain recombines TRBV7-2 with TRBJ2-3, with D possibly being TRBD2 (5 bases). Looked up from germline, CDR1 is SGHTA and CDR2 is FQGNSA. This CDR3 spans 15 amino acids. Trimming took 4 bases from V and 0 from J, leaving 11 bases between them. As DNA, the CDR3 is TGTGCCAGCAGCTCGGGGAATCCTAGCACAGATACGCAGTATTTT. Its protein is CASSSGNPSTDTQYF.

The chain joins TRBV7-9 to TRBJ1-3; D gene ambiguous. V lost 0 bases to trimming and J lost 8 bases, with 14 bases between them. Germline V gene data show CDR1 as SEHNR and CDR2 as FQNEAQ (reference sequence). There are 15 residues in the CDR3. The DNA of the CDR3 is TGTGCCAGCAGCTTAGCGGGGAGACTCGCCGACACCATATATTTT. This encodes CASSLAGRLADTIYF.